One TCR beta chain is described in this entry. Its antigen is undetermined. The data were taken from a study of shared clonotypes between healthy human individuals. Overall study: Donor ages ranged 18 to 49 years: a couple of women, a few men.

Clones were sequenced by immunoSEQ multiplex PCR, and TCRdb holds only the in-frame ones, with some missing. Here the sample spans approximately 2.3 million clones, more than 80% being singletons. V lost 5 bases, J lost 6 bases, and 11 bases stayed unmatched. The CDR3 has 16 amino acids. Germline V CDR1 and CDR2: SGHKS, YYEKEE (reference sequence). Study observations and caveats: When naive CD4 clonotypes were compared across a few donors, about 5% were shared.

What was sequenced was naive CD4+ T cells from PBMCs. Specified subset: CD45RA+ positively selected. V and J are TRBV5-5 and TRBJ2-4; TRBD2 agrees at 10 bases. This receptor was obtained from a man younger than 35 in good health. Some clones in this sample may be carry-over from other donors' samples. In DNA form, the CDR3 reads TGTGCCAGCAGATTGACCGGGACTAGCGTGTTAAACATTCAGTACTTC. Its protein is CASRLTGTSVLNIQYF.